The rows below give T cell receptor beta chains drawn from one sample of a study of shared clonotypes between healthy human individuals. TCRdb's copy holds only in-frame clones and misses some; the assay was immunoSEQ multiplex PCR. The sample lists around 1.1 million clones; approximately 80% were seen once. The sequencing sample was made of memory CD4+ T cells from PBMCs. The origin of the receptors is a man aged 18 to 30 in good health. Some clones in this sample may be carry-over from other donors' samples. The CDR3 runs from the conserved cysteine through the conserved F or W. D genes are given only for firm matches. A row's size may be missing; if present it is once, few, many or a size class.

clone size,J gene,V gene,D gene,CDR3 DNA,CDR3 protein
.,TRBJ2-7,TRBV11-2,.,TGTGCCAGCAGCCGACCCATTAGCGGCCTGAGCTCCTACGAGCAGTACTTC,CASSRPISGLSSYEQYF
.,TRBJ2-1,TRBV11-3,TRBD2,TGTGCCAGCAGCCACGGGACTAGCGACAACAATGAGCAGTTCTTC,CASSHGTSDNNEQFF
.,TRBJ1-2,TRBV29-1,.,TGCAGCGTTGTCGGGCAGGGAATATATGGCTACACCTTC,CSVVGQGIYGYTF
.,TRBJ2-7,TRBV5-1,.,TGCGCCAGCAGCTTGGCCGCAAGCCGAACCTACGAGCAGTACTTC,CASSLAASRTYEQYF
.,TRBJ2-1,TRBV5-1,.,TGCGCCAGCAGCTTAGCAGCGCAGGATGAGCAGTTCTTC,CASSLAAQDEQFF
.,TRBJ2-3,TRBV4-3,TRBD2,TGCGCCAGCAGCCAAGCTTTGTCAGCGGGAGTGACAGATACGCAGTATTTT,CASSQALSAGVTDTQYF
.,TRBJ1-4,TRBV7-3,TRBD1,TGTGCCAGCAGCCGCGACAGGGACGGAAAACTGTTTTTT,CASSRDRDGKLFF
once,TRBJ2-7,TRBV28,TRBD2,TGTGCCAGCAGTTTCATAGGCGGGAGAAGCTACGAGCAGTACTTC,CASSFIGGRSYEQYF
.,TRBJ1-1,TRBV18,.,TGTGCCAGCTCACCCAGGGTAGATACTGAAGCTTTCTTT,CASSPRVDTEAFF
.,TRBJ2-7,TRBV14,TRBD2,TGTGCCAGCAGCCAAGCGGCGTTGGGGACTAGCGGGACCTCCCCTTACGAGCAGTACTTC,CASSQAALGTSGTSPYEQYF
.,TRBJ1-2,TRBV28,.,TGTGCCAGCAGTCCCAGGGGACAAGCTAACTATGGCTACACCTTC,CASSPRGQANYGYTF
.,TRBJ1-5,TRBV5-8,.,TGTGCCAGCAGCTTCTATTTGGGGGCGATGGGCAATCAGCCCCAGCATTTT,CASSFYLGAMGNQPQHF
.,TRBJ2-7,TRBV11-2,.,TGTGCCAGCAGCCAGTCGTCAGACTCCTACGAGCAGTACTTC,CASSQSSDSYEQYF
.,TRBJ1-1,TRBV5-1,.,TGCGCCAGCAGCTTGGGGGTACAGGCAAACACTGAAGCTTTCTTT,CASSLGVQANTEAFF
once,TRBJ1-5,TRBV11-2,.,TGTGCCAGCAGCCGACGAGAGCGGCAGCCCCAGCATTTT,CASSRRERQPQHF
.,TRBJ1-5,TRBV4-1,.,TGCGCCAGCAGCCGCCTTACGAAGTGGCCCCAGCATTTT,CASSRLTKWPQHF
.,TRBJ2-7,TRBV28,.,TGTGCCACTCTATCGATGCGGGTTAGCTCCTACGAGCAGTACTTC,CATLSMRVSSYEQYF
once,TRBJ2-2,TRBV5-1,TRBD2,TGCGCCAGCAGCTTTTTGGGAGGGCACACCGGGGAGCTGTTTTTT,CASSFLGGHTGELFF
.,TRBJ2-1,TRBV10-2,.,TGCGCCAGCAGTGAGTCGGGGGGGGCCGAGTGGAGCTCCTACAATGAGCAGTTCTTC,CASSESGGAEWSSYNEQFF
.,TRBJ1-5,TRBV10-3,.,TGTGCCATCAGTGATAGGAATCCGGCGCCCCAGCATTTT,CAISDRNPAPQHF
.,TRBJ2-3,TRBV28,.,TGTGCCAGCAGTTTATCACTAGCCCAAAGCACAGATACGCAGTATTTT,CASSLSLAQSTDTQYF
.,TRBJ1-5,TRBV15,TRBD1,TGTGCCACCAGCGCCCAGGGGGGGTATCAGCCCCAGCATTTT,CATSAQGGYQPQHF
.,TRBJ2-1,TRBV7-9,.,TGTGCCAGCAGCCTATCCGGGACCTCCGCTCCCCTCTACAATGAGCAGTTCTTC,CASSLSGTSAPLYNEQFF
.,TRBJ2-1,TRBV5-1,TRBD1,TGCGCCAGCAGCGTGGGACAGGGGGCCGATGAGCAGTTCTTC,CASSVGQGADEQFF
.,TRBJ1-2,TRBV10-1,.,TGCGCCAGCAGTGATTTGACCTATGGCTACACCTTC,CASSDLTYGYTF
.,TRBJ1-1,TRBV10-3,.,TGTGCCATCAGTGAGTCGCTCGGGGGAACTGAAGCTTTCTTT,CAISESLGGTEAFF
.,TRBJ2-1,TRBV2,TRBD2,TGTGCCAGCGCCGGGACTAGCGCCGACAATGAGCAGTTCTTC,CASAGTSADNEQFF
.,TRBJ2-7,TRBV30,TRBD2,TGTGCCTGGAGTGGCGGGAGGGGCTCCTACGAGCAGTACTTC,CAWSGGRGSYEQYF
once,TRBJ2-2,TRBV5-1,TRBD2,TGCGCCAGCCGCACGACGACTAGCGGGAGGGCCGGGGGCACCGGGGAGCTGTTTTTT,CASRTTTSGRAGGTGELFF
.,TRBJ1-2,TRBV11-2,.,TGTGCCAGCAGCCCACCTGGGGCCATCTATGGCTACACCTTC,CASSPPGAIYGYTF
.,TRBJ2-5,TRBV20-1,.,TGCAGTGCCCCATTAACACTGAAGTACTTC,CSAPLTLKYF
few,TRBJ1-1,TRBV2,.,TGTGCCAGCAGTGAGTCAGGGGACACTGAAGCTTTCTTT,CASSESGDTEAFF
.,TRBJ2-2,TRBV7-2,.,TGTGCCAGCAGCTTAAGGCAGCCCGGGGAGCTGTTTTTT,CASSLRQPGELFF
few,TRBJ1-2,TRBV7-9,.,TGTGCCAGCAGCTTCCCTTGGGGCTACACCTTC,CASSFPWGYTF
.,TRBJ1-1,TRBV11-2,TRBD1,TGTGCCAGCAGCTTATCCCGACAGGGTGAGTCTTTCTTT,CASSLSRQGESFF
.,TRBJ1-2,TRBV30,.,TGTGCCTGGAAACTGGGCAGACTCTATGGCTACACCTTC,CAWKLGRLYGYTF
.,TRBJ2-2,TRBV2,.,TGTGCCAGCCAGAACGGGGGGAACACCGGGGAGCTGTTTTTT,CASQNGGNTGELFF
.,TRBJ2-5,TRBV2,TRBD2,TGTGCCAGCTCCTGGGGGGGAGGAGAGACCCAGTACTTC,CASSWGGGETQYF
.,TRBJ2-1,TRBV2,TRBD2,TGTGCCAGCAGGGGGACTAGCGGGAGAGGATACAATGAGCAGTTCTTC,CASRGTSGRGYNEQFF
.,TRBJ2-3,TRBV5-4,.,TGTGCCAGCAGCTCCGGGCTTCTTACGCAGTATTTT,CASSSGLLTQYF
.,TRBJ1-2,TRBV11-1,.,TGTGCCAGCAGCACTGGACTGGGGACTATCTTCACCTTC,CASSTGLGTIFTF